One and the same sample provided the 31 T cell receptor beta chains below, sequenced in a study of shared clonotypes between healthy human individuals. Method: immunoSEQ multiplex PCR; TCRdb's copy keeps in-frame clones and lacks some. The repertoire includes about 2 million clones, roughly 95% of them detected once, and 0.9% to 1.4% sits in the top ten. Naive-designated CD8 cells lacked CD45RO, were positively enriched for CCR7, and omitted terminally differentiated effector memory CD45RA+ cells. The sequenced material came from naive CD8+ T cells sorted from blood. These receptor sequences come from a young man in good health.

The chain couples TRBV9 to TRBJ2-7; D remains unclear. Trimming pared 4 bases from V and 2 bases from J, leaving 7 bases between. Germline-derived CDR1 and CDR2 are SGDLS and YYNGEE. This CDR3 is built from 12 residues. The CDR3 spells CASSSYPYEQYF. In nucleotides, the CDR3 is TGTGCCAGCAGCTCCTACCCCTACGAGCAGTACTTC.

Concerning this clone: A junction end diverges from the germline sequence, so it may reflect a read error. The V and J genes are TRBV29-1 and TRBJ1-1; D is undetermined. Looked up from germline, CDR1 is SQVTM and CDR2 is ANQGSEA. The CDR3 runs to 13 residues. The CDR3: CGVEGRLNTEAFF. In DNA, the CDR3 is TGCGGCGTTGAAGGTCGGCTGAACACTGAAGCTTTCTTT.

The chain has TRBV27 and TRBJ1-2; 7 bases map to TRBD1. The V and J ends lost 2 bases and 8 bases, in that order; junction bases with no gene match: 11. The CDR3 consists of 15 residues. The germline CDR1 and CDR2 sequences are MNHEY and SMNVEV (reference sequence). CDR3 nucleotides: TGTGCCAGCAGTTTAGGGGACAGCACCTGGCAGGGCTACACCTTC. As protein: CASSLGDSTWQGYTF.

The CDR3 sequence: CASSDLISGELFF. The CDR3 DNA follows: TGTGCCAGCAGTGACCTAATCTCCGGGGAGCTGTTTTTT. V gene TRBV25-1 combines with J gene TRBJ2-2; unclear D gene. This CDR3 region has 13 residues. V lost 3 bases to trimming and J lost 6 bases, with 8 bases between them. Germline CDR1 and CDR2: MGHDK and SYGVNS.

The chain couples TRBV19 to TRBJ1-2, with D maybe TRBD1 (5 bases). The ends were cut back, 7 bases at V and 3 bases at J, with 9 bases in the middle. This CDR3 has 12 residues. Germline assignment: CDR1 LNHDA and CDR2 SQIVND (reference sequence). CDR3 region: CASIGGDYGYTF. The CDR3 nucleotides are TGTGCCAGTATTGGGGGAGACTATGGCTACACCTTC.

The chain combines TRBV10-2 with TRBJ1-2; D possibly corresponds to TRBD1 (6 bases). V was clipped by 3 bases and J by 7 bases, with 12 bases between them. CDR1 is WSHSY, CDR2 SAAADI, per germline. The CDR3 is made up of 13 amino acids. The CDR3 DNA reads as TGCGCCAGCAGTGACGGGGGGGCGTCTGGCTACACCTTC. As protein: CASSDGGASGYTF.

This rearrangement joins TRBV28 to TRBJ2-5; 11 nucleotides align to TRBD2. Unmatched junction bases numbered 9, after V lost 3 bases and J lost 3 bases. This CDR3 region has 17 residues. Per the germline V gene, CDR1 is MDHEN and CDR2 is SYDVKM. The chain's CDR3 is CASSFRLPGLAEETQYF. As DNA, the CDR3 is TGTGCCAGCAGTTTCCGACTTCCGGGACTAGCGGAAGAGACCCAGTACTTC.

This clone showed up just once. This chain joins TRBV5-6 and TRBJ2-3; the D is unclear. Germline CDR1 SGHDT, CDR2 YYEEEE. The ends were cut back, 0 bases at V and 3 bases at J, with 8 bases in the middle. The CDR3 has 14 amino acids. The CDR3 protein is CASSLGQDTDTQYF. CDR3 DNA sequence: TGTGCCAGCAGCTTGGGCCAAGATACAGATACGCAGTATTTT.

This chain links TRBV13 with TRBJ1-1, with no clear D. V was trimmed by 3 bases and J by 4 bases, leaving 12 bases between them. The CDR3 is 14 amino acids. Germline V gene lookup returns CDR1 PRHDT and CDR2 FYEKMQ (reference sequence). CDR3 sequence reads: CASSLVEDATEAFF. The CDR3 DNA is TGTGCCAGCAGCTTGGTCGAAGACGCCACTGAAGCTTTCTTT.

The chain links TRBV11-2 to TRBJ2-7; either TRBD1 or TRBD2 may fit D (6 bases each). The length of the CDR3 is 15 residues. V was shortened by 1 base and J by 5 bases, with 15 bases between the two germline ends. Germline V CDR1 and CDR2: SGHAT, FQNNGV. CDR3 bases: TGTGCCAGCAGCTTAGGAGGGGGGAGTGGGGACGAGCAGTACTTC. It codes for CASSLGGGSGDEQYF.

This chain joins TRBV28 and TRBJ1-2; D perhaps matches TRBD1 (6 bases). V lost 2 bases to trimming and J lost 2 bases, with 9 bases between them. The CDR3 loop spans 14 amino acids. CDR1 MDHEN and CDR2 SYDVKM come from the germline V gene. In DNA form, the CDR3 reads TGTGCCAGCAGTTTAGATGGACAGAACTATGGCTACACCTTC. This codes for CASSLDGQNYGYTF.

The chain carries TRBV9 and TRBJ2-3; D uncertain. The germline gives CDR1 SGDLS, CDR2 YYNGEE. The V gene lost 0 bases and the J gene lost 0 bases, with 11 bases spanning the gap. CDR3 length: 16 amino acids. CDR3 amino acids: CASSVGGNPSTDTQYF. CDR3 coding DNA: TGTGCCAGCAGCGTAGGTGGGAATCCTAGCACAGATACGCAGTATTTT.

V is TRBV5-5 and J is TRBJ2-2; possibly TRBD2 for D (5 bases). Germline CDR1 reads SGHKS; CDR2 reads YYEKEE (reference sequence). Trimming pared 4 bases from V and 1 base from J, leaving 14 bases between. The CDR3 has 16 amino acids. CDR3 DNA sequence: TGTGCCAGCAGCCCCCTGGTGGCGGGGAACACCGGGGAGCTGTTTTTT. It encodes CASSPLVAGNTGELFF.

On this clone: This sequence may be a read error, since a much larger clone differs from it by one base. The same CDR3 is also encoded by other DNA sequences in this sample. The rearrangement joins TRBV28 to TRBJ2-5; D not resolved. Germline V gene lookup returns CDR1 MDHEN and CDR2 SYDVKM. Deletions cut 6 bases from V and 4 bases from J, with 6 bases between. CDR3 length: 11 amino acids. CDR3 in amino acids: CASSLGETQYF. In DNA, the CDR3 is TGTGCCAGCAGCCTGGGAGAGACCCAGTACTTC.

The gene calls are TRBV7-9 and TRBJ2-5; tentatively, D is TRBD2 (6 bases). The CDR3 spans 16 residues. Germline V gives CDR1 SEHNR, CDR2 FQNEAQ (reference sequence). V was cut by 3 bases and J by 5 bases, with 19 bases left in between. CDR3: CASSFPPGVTGETQYF. The CDR3 DNA sequence: TGTGCCAGCAGCTTCCCACCGGGGGTGACGGGCGAGACCCAGTACTTC.

This rearrangement joins TRBV27 to TRBJ2-7; TRBD2 matches 9 bases. Germline trimming cut 3 bases from V and 6 bases from J; bases unmatched to any gene: 3. CDR1 is MNHEY, CDR2 SMNVEV, per germline (reference sequence). The CDR3 is 13 residues long. This CDR3 reads CASSFGAGGEQYF. CDR3 sequence (DNA): TGTGCCAGCAGTTTCGGAGCGGGGGGCGAGCAGTACTTC.

J is TRBJ1-2 and V is TRBV10-3, with D uncertain. V was trimmed by 6 bases and J by 3 bases, leaving 14 bases between them. Germline CDR1 reads ENHRY; CDR2 reads SYGVKD. The CDR3 covers 14 residues. The CDR3 bases are TGTGCCATCAGCCGAGAGGGTAAGGACTATGGCTACACCTTC. Translated: CAISREGKDYGYTF.

This sequence joins TRBV27 and TRBJ1-1, with TRBD1 matching over 8 bases. This CDR3 region has 14 residues. CDR1 MNHEY and CDR2 SMNVEV come from the germline V gene (reference sequence). Losses at the gene ends were 4 bases for V and 1 base for J; bases not matched to a gene: 2. CDR3 bases: TGTGCCAGCAGTTGGCAGGGGGCGAACACTGAAGCTTTCTTT. It is translated as CASSWQGANTEAFF.

This chain joins TRBV13 and TRBJ1-3; 8 nucleotides match TRBD1. This CDR3 region has 17 residues. Germline assignment: CDR1 PRHDT and CDR2 FYEKMQ (reference sequence). The V segment lost 5 bases and the J segment 3 bases; nucleotides outside the gene matches: 12. DNA for the CDR3: TGTGCCAGCAGCCCGCGAACTAGACAGGGGATTGGAAACACCATATATTTT. Its protein product is CASSPRTRQGIGNTIYF.

This clone came up once. The CDR3 reads CASSPGPVREQYF. DNA of the CDR3: TGCGCCAGCAGTCCTGGCCCCGTCCGGGAGCAGTACTTC. This chain joins TRBV10-2 and TRBJ2-7, with D unresolved. The germline V gene encodes CDR1 WSHSY and CDR2 SAAADI. The CDR3 has 13 residues. Trimming removed 5 bases from V and 7 bases from J, with 15 bases in between.

This chain uses TRBV27 with TRBJ1-1; D is unresolved. V was clipped by 3 bases and J by 2 bases, with 7 bases between them. The CDR3 is 13 amino acids. From germline, CDR1 is MNHEY and CDR2 SMNVEV (reference sequence). The chain's CDR3 is CASSFVLNTEAFF. CDR3 nucleotide sequence: TGTGCCAGCAGTTTCGTGCTAAACACTGAAGCTTTCTTT.

The chain employs TRBV4-1 and TRBJ1-3; no reliable D call. Trimming shortened V by 0 bases and J by 4 bases, and 13 bases separated the two germline ends. The CDR3 is 16 amino acids. The V gene's germline CDR1 is MGHRA and CDR2 YSYEKL. CDR3 residues: CASSQDRSGPGNTIYF. In DNA, the CDR3 is TGCGCCAGCAGCCAAGATCGTAGCGGGCCAGGAAACACCATATATTTT.

The rearrangement uses TRBV5-6 and TRBJ2-1, with TRBD2 matching over 8 bases. V gave up 3 bases and J gave up 7 bases; unmatched junction bases: 3. Germline CDR1 reads SGHDT; CDR2 reads YYEEEE. The CDR3 is 13 amino acids. The CDR3: CASSWAGGNEQFF. The CDR3 DNA sequence: TGTGCCAGCAGCTGGGCGGGAGGAAATGAGCAGTTCTTC.

This chain connects TRBV19 to TRBJ2-1, with 8 positions matching TRBD2. Germline V gene data show CDR1 as LNHDA and CDR2 as SQIVND (reference sequence). The CDR3 has 16 residues. CDR3 protein: CASSQLLAGSYNEQFF. The CDR3 DNA follows: TGTGCGAGTTCCCAGTTGTTAGCGGGATCCTACAATGAGCAGTTCTTC.

The genes are TRBV4-3 and TRBJ2-1; no firm D call. The CDR3 sequence is 16 residues long. Trimming removed 2 bases from V and 0 bases from J, with 11 bases in between. Germline-derived CDR1 and CDR2 are LGHNA and YSLEER. The CDR3 region has the DNA TGCGCCAGCAGCCAATCTCTCGGGCCCTCCTACAATGAGCAGTTCTTC. Translated: CASSQSLGPSYNEQFF.

The rearrangement joins TRBV30 to TRBJ2-3; 10 bases map to TRBD2. After removal of 1 base from V and 2 bases from J, the junction contained 15 bases not matched to a gene. CDR3 length equals 19 residues. From germline, CDR1 is GTSNPN and CDR2 SVGIG (reference sequence). CDR3 nucleotide sequence: TGTGCCTGGAGTGGCTTGACTGGGACCGGACTAGCGGACACAGATACGCAGTATTTT. It codes for CAWSGLTGTGLADTDTQYF.

The chain is built from TRBV25-1 and TRBJ1-4; D not certain. Trimming stripped 1 base from V and 4 bases from J, with 4 bases between. The germline V gene has CDR1 MGHDK and CDR2 SYGVNS. The CDR3 extends over 13 amino acids. The CDR3 protein is CASSEWGNEKLFF. In DNA form, the CDR3 reads TGTGCCAGCAGTGAATGGGGTAATGAAAAACTGTTTTTT.

The CDR3 nucleotides read TGTGCCAGCAGTTACGACAGGAACACTGAAGCTTTCTTT. This encodes CASSYDRNTEAFF. The chain employs TRBV27 and TRBJ1-1, with D perhaps matching TRBD1 (5 bases). The CDR3 consists of 13 residues. The germline V gene has CDR1 MNHEY and CDR2 SMNVEV (reference sequence). V shed 4 bases and J shed 1 base, with 7 bases lying between them.

The rearrangement uses TRBV10-1 and TRBJ2-3, with 8 nucleotides matching TRBD2. J was trimmed by 6 bases and V by 0 bases; bases with no gene match: 14. This CDR3 contains 18 residues. The germline CDR1 and CDR2 sequences are WNHNN and SYGVQD (reference sequence). CDR3 in amino acids: CASSESARLALLPDTQYF. CDR3 DNA: TGCGCCAGCAGTGAGTCGGCCCGACTAGCGCTACTACCGGATACGCAGTATTTT.

The chain employs TRBV28 and TRBJ2-7; D uncertain. Trimming removed 5 bases from V and 0 bases from J, with 8 bases in between. The germline V gene encodes CDR1 MDHEN and CDR2 SYDVKM. The CDR3 is 13 residues long. The CDR3 here is CASSDDTSYEQYF. The CDR3 DNA is TGTGCCAGCAGTGACGACACCTCCTACGAGCAGTACTTC.

V usage is TRBV27 and J usage is TRBJ2-7; D is uncertain. Germline CDR1 and CDR2: MNHEY and SMNVEV (reference sequence). The CDR3 loop spans 15 amino acids. Trimming removed 1 base from V and 0 bases from J, with 10 bases in between. The CDR3 DNA reads as TGTGCCAGCAGTTTATTAGCCTCTTTCTCCTACGAGCAGTACTTC. It yields the protein CASSLLASFSYEQYF.